Included here is one T cell receptor beta chain sequence, with context. The data originate from a study of control samples from healthy donors and cancer patients. CDR3 length: 14 amino acids. The germline gives CDR1 SNHLY, CDR2 FYNNEI. V was trimmed by 5 bases and J by 6 bases, leaving 16 bases between them. Assay: immunoSEQ multiplex PCR; the TCRdb copy retains only in-frame clones and omits some. The profile shows 170,000 or so clones, just under 95% of them singletons. The sequenced sample was blood. This receptor was taken from a man aged 18 to 30 in good health. The rearrangement links TRBV2 to TRBJ1-1, with D hard to call. CDR3 residues: CASSYRPTGAEAFF. CDR3 bases: TGTGCCAGCAGTTACCGACCGACTGGCGCTGAAGCTTTCTTT.